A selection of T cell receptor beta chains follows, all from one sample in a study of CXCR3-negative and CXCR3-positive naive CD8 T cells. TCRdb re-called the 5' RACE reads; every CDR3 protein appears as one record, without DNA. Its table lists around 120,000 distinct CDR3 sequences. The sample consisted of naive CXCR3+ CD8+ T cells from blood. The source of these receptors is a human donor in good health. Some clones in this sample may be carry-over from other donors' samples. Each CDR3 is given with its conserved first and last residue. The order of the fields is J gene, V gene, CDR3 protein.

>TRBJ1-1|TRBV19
CASSDRPYTEAFF
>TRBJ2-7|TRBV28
CASRNQGGDEQYF
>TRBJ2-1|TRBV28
CASRPTDPRGYNEQFF
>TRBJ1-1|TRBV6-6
CASSYSTGGWTEAFF
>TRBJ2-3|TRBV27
CASRRAGTGSDTQYF
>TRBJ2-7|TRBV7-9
CASSPTGAYEQYF
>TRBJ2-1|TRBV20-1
CSARDLQDAPSYNEQFF
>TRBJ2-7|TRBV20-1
CSAEGQGTYEQYF
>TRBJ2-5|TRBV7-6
CASRLGVEGNEETQYF
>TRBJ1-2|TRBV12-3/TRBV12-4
CASSLAGGKDYGYTF
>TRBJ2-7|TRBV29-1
CSVVNPDSYEQYF
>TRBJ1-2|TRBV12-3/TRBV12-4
CASSLQGANGYTF
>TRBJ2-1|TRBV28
CASSLLAGVVVNEQFF
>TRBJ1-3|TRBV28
CASSLTIAGAGNTIYF
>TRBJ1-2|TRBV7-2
CASSLVPQGENYAYTF
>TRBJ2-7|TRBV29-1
CSVGDGYEQYF
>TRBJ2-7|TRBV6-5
CASRPGPTYEQYF
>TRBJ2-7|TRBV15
CATSRDLPGVDTYEQYF
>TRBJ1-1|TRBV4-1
CASSPYVQGSVTEAFF
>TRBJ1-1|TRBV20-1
CSARDGYRVEAFF
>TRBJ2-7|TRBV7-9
CASSLAAGDFYEQYF
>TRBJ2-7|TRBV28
CASSLIQKGSLDF
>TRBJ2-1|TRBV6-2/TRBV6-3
CASSYLDRGNEQFF
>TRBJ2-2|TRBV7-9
CASSPGLAENTGELFF
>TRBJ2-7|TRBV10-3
CAISTLGEQYF
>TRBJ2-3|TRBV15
CATSRDPLEDTQYF
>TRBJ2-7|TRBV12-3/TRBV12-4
CASKPSGGTYEQYF
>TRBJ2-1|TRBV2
CASKDGNYNEQFF
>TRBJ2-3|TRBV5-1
CASNPLPLASTDTQYF
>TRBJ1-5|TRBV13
CASSLRGAGQPQHF
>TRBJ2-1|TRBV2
CASSEKSGTSSYNEQFF
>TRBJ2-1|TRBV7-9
CASSTSTSGWPSNEQFF
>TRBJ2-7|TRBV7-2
CASSPRYGGEGSYEQYF
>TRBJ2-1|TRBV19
CASSWTGAFNEQFF
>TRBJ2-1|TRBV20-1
CSAPGTTYNEQFF
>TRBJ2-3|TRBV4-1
CASSEGLAEGDTQYF
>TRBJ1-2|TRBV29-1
CSVEDATAWLRGYTF
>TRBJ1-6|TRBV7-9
CASSPPQALEVLHF
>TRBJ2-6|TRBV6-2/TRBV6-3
CASTNEGSGANVLTF
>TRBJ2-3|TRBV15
CATAGAGGWADTQYF
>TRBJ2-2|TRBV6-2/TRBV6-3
CASRPPPGEGGELFF
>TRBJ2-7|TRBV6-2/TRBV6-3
CASSYLDSPYEQYF
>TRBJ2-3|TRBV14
CASSPPVADTQYF
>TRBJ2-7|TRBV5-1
CASSLARDYEQYF
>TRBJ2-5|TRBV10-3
CAITPGLADQETQYF
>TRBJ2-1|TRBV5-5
CASSKGLASYNEQFF
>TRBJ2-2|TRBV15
CATSLTGTVNTGELFF